Below, one TCR beta chain is given with its context. Antigen specificity is unknown. Its ends do not fully match the called genes, so a read error is possible. The data belong to a study of cytomegalovirus exposure and HLA in healthy donors. PCR primers comprised 60 Vbeta and 13 Jbeta primers. Assay used: immunoSEQ multiplex PCR; TCRdb lists only in-frame clones, some missing. The sample lists about 190,000 clones, approximately 87% occurring once. Study observations and caveats: Highly shared variants forming one cluster were likely a sequencing artifact. A later analysis reportedly found that, within productive TCRs, an Asian-associated ancestry cluster had fewer N-insertions than the mean observed across the roughly 610 donors. Reports state that TCR beta sequences accurately predicted most subjects' HLA-A and HLA-B alleles. The study put 150 to 200 TCR beta chains on its list as cytomegalovirus-associated.

Looked up from germline, CDR1 is SEHNR and CDR2 is FQNEAQ (reference sequence). The CDR3 sequence is 11 residues long. What was sequenced was PBMCs. The chain employs TRBV7-9 and TRBJ2-7; 10 bases match TRBD2. The clonotype originates from a man aged 30 to 45 in good health and CMV-seronegative. The CDR3 bases are TGTTCCAGCAGCGGGGGGGACGAGCAGTACTTC. It codes for CSSSGGDEQYF.